Below, 19 T cell receptor beta chains from the same sample are listed, as sequenced in a study of T cell responses to AZD1222 COVID-19 vaccine. Clones were read by immunoSEQ multiplex PCR, and TCRdb kept only the in-frame ones, dropping some. The data contain some 130,000 clones, 80% to 95% of them singletons. Sequencing was performed on peripheral blood, taken 28 days after the second AZD1222 dose. The receptors come from an adult who received the AZD1222 COVID-19 vaccine.

Points on this clone: The germline gene is not matched at one end of the junction; a read error may be the cause. V is TRBV6-2 or TRBV6-3 and J is TRBJ2-7; D gene ambiguous. In germline, CDR1 is MNHEY, CDR2 SVGEGT. The CDR3 spans 13 residues. The CDR3 loop is CASSHSDSYEQYF. CDR3 nucleotide sequence: TGTGCCAGCAGTCACTCCGACTCATACGAGCAGTACTTC.

This chain joins TRBV19 and TRBJ2-2; maybe TRBD1 (5 bases). V dropped 4 bases and J dropped 4 bases, with 16 bases sitting between them. From germline, CDR1 is LNHDA and CDR2 SQIVND (reference sequence). CDR3 length equals 16 residues. The CDR3 region is CASSTRTTVVTGELFF. In DNA form, the CDR3 reads TGTGCCAGTAGTACGAGAACGACAGTAGTCACCGGGGAGCTGTTTTTT.

V is TRBV4-3 and J is TRBJ1-1, with D uncertain. The CDR3 has 15 amino acids. Germline V gene sequence: CDR1 LGHNA, CDR2 YSLEER. V gave up 4 bases and J gave up 1 base, with 13 bases separating them. The CDR3 spells CASSLGPASNTEAFF. Here the CDR3 DNA reads TGCGCCAGCAGCCTCGGGCCCGCCTCGAACACTGAAGCTTTCTTT.

The chain joins TRBV27 to TRBJ2-7, with D tentatively TRBD1 or TRBD2 (5 bases each). Germline loops: CDR1 MNHEY, CDR2 SMNVEV (reference sequence). CDR3 size: 14 residues. V was shortened by 7 bases and J by 7 bases, with 20 bases between the two germline ends. The CDR3 spells CASNTGTLPGEQYF. The CDR3 nucleotides are TGTGCCAGCAATACCGGGACCCTCCCGGGGGAGCAGTACTTC.

The CDR3, as DNA: TGTGCCAGCAGCTCAACCGGACGGACCTCTGGGGCCAACGTCCTGACTTTC. This codes for CASSSTGRTSGANVLTF. The genes are TRBV5-4 and TRBJ2-6; no clear D gene. Trimming left V 3 bases short and J 0 bases short, with 13 bases between. CDR3 length equals 17 residues. Per the germline V gene, CDR1 is SGHNT and CDR2 is YYREEE (reference sequence).

The J gene is TRBJ1-4, the V gene TRBV9; D not certain. The length of the CDR3 is 14 residues. Trimming shortened V by 4 bases and J by 5 bases, and 12 bases separated the two germline ends. Per germline, CDR1 SGDLS and CDR2 YYNGEE. The CDR3 DNA follows: TGTGCCAGCAGCCCGGCCGGACGGAATGAAAAACTGTTTTTT. As protein: CASSPAGRNEKLFF.

The chain has TRBV20-1 and TRBJ2-7; D call uncertain. Germline CDR1 DFQATT, CDR2 SNEGSKA (reference sequence). The CDR3 totals 10 residues. The V end was cut by 7 bases, the J end by 7 bases, with 11 bases between. CDR3 residues: CSVVDVEQYF. CDR3 nucleotides: TGCAGTGTCGTAGATGTTGAGCAGTACTTC.

Here the CDR3 reads CASSRSGTALSGNTIYF. The CDR3 nucleotides read TGTGCCAGCAGTCGATCCGGGACGGCCCTCTCTGGAAACACCATATATTTT. This rearrangement joins TRBV6-6 to TRBJ1-3; the D gene is possibly TRBD1 (5 bases). The CDR3 totals 17 residues. CDR1 and CDR2 from the germline V gene are MNHNY and SVGAGI (reference sequence). The V end lost 5 bases, the J end lost 0 bases, and 17 bases lay between the germline ends.

J is TRBJ2-6 and V is TRBV5-4, with D unclear. CDR1 SGHNT and CDR2 YYREEE come from the germline V gene (reference sequence). The CDR3 contains 15 residues. Trimming left V 4 bases short and J 0 bases short, with 8 bases between. The CDR3 nucleotides read TGTGCCAGCAGCCTTGATTTCTCTGGGGCCAACGTCCTGACTTTC. This translates into CASSLDFSGANVLTF.

The chain combines TRBV11-2 with TRBJ2-7; D is unclear. Trimming cost V 4 bases and J 4 bases, with 11 bases left between them. This CDR3 comprises 13 residues. Per the germline V gene, CDR1 is SGHAT and CDR2 is FQNNGV. The CDR3 loop is CASSSPSAYEQYF. Written as DNA, the CDR3 is TGTGCCAGCAGCTCCCCCTCGGCGTACGAGCAGTACTTC.

The chain has TRBV27 and TRBJ1-6; D not resolved. The V gene lost 6 bases and the J gene lost 4 bases, with 4 bases spanning the gap. This CDR3 region has 12 residues. Germline CDR1 MNHEY, CDR2 SMNVEV (reference sequence). The CDR3 sequence is CASRGYNSPLHF. In nucleotides, the CDR3 is TGTGCCAGCAGGGGATATAATTCACCCCTCCACTTT.

This rearrangement joins TRBV5-8 to TRBJ2-7; TRBD1 matches at 8 bases. Germline-derived CDR1 and CDR2 are SGHTS and YDEGEE. The CDR3 loop spans 13 amino acids. V was clipped by 4 bases and J by 4 bases; unmatched bases: 4. CDR3 coding DNA: TGTGCCAGCAGCCGGGACAGGCAATACGAGCAGTACTTC. Translating gives CASSRDRQYEQYF. Looking up the rest from reference TRBV5-8 and TRBJ2-7 gives the full variable domain: EAGVTQSPTHLIKTRGQQATLRCSPISGHTSVYWYQQALGLGLQFLLWYDEGEERNRGNFPPRFSGRQFPNYSSELNVNALELEDSALYLCASSRDRQYEQYFGPGTRLTVT.

J is TRBJ1-4 and V is TRBV1; TRBD1 is the table's D call, not checked against the DNA. TRBV1 is a pseudogene. The CDR3 spans 16 residues. CDR3 sequence (DNA): TGCACCAGCAGCCAGAAAGGCCAGGCACCCCGAGAAAAACTGTTTTTT. Its translation: CTSSQKGQAPREKLFF.

The J gene is TRBJ2-3, the V gene TRBV5-1, with 10 bases identical to TRBD2. The germline V gene encodes CDR1 SGHRS and CDR2 YFSETQ. The CDR3 runs 17 residues. V shed 3 bases and J 1 base; nucleotides not matched to a gene: 8. The CDR3 here is CASSSSGRDSGTDTQYF. The CDR3 nucleotides read TGCGCCAGCAGCTCGAGCGGGAGGGATTCCGGCACAGATACGCAGTATTTT. Looking up the rest from reference TRBV5-1 and TRBJ2-3 gives the full variable domain: KAGVTQTPRYLIKTRGQQVTLSCSPISGHRSVSWYQQTPGQGLQFLFEYFSETQRNKGNFPGRFSGRQFSNSRSEMNVSTLELGDSALYLCASSSSGRDSGTDTQYFGPGTRLTVL.

This rearrangement joins TRBV5-6 to TRBJ2-1; TRBD2 aligns across 9 bases. The junction had 12 bases not matched to a gene; V was cut back by 4 bases and J by 4 bases. Germline V gene sequence: CDR1 SGHDT, CDR2 YYEEEE. This CDR3 has 17 amino acids. CDR3 region: CASSRFFSSGKYNEQFF. The CDR3 DNA reads TGTGCCAGCAGCCGATTCTTCTCTAGCGGGAAATACAATGAGCAGTTCTTC. The whole variable domain, remainder taken from reference TRBV5-6 and TRBJ2-1, is DAGVTQSPTHLIKTRGQQVTLRCSPKSGHDTVSWYQQALGQGPQFIFQYYEEEERQRGNFPDRFSGHQFPNYSSELNVNALLLGDSALYLCASSRFFSSGKYNEQFFGPGTRLTVL.

The chain recombines TRBV5-5 with TRBJ2-3; D is unclear. This CDR3 has 14 amino acids. V lost 0 bases to trimming and J lost 4 bases, with 9 bases between them. The V gene's germline CDR1 is SGHKS and CDR2 YYEKEE (reference sequence). In DNA form, the CDR3 reads TGTGCCAGCAGCTTGGGTGGGTCCCCAGATACGCAGTATTTT. The encoded protein is CASSLGGSPDTQYF. The full variable domain, with the rest looked up from reference TRBV5-5 and TRBJ2-3, is DAGVTQSPTHLIKTRGQQVTLRCSPISGHKSVSWYQQVLGQGPQFIFQYYEKEERGRGNFPDRFSARQFPNYSSELNVNALLLGDSALYLCASSLGGSPDTQYFGPGTRLTVL.

The chain joins TRBV25-1 to TRBJ2-1, with D possibly being TRBD2 (5 bases). Trimming removed 1 base from V and 3 bases from J, with 13 bases in between. The CDR3 sequence is 16 residues long. Germline-derived CDR1 and CDR2 are MGHDK and SYGVNS. The CDR3: CASSELVAPSYNEQFF. The CDR3 coding sequence is TGTGCCAGCAGTGAATTGGTAGCGCCAAGCTACAATGAGCAGTTCTTC.

The chain joins TRBV19 to TRBJ2-1, with 13 bases aligning to TRBD2. This CDR3 is built from 19 residues. Germline values: CDR1 LNHDA, CDR2 SQIVND (reference sequence). Unmatched junction bases numbered 20, after V lost 6 bases and J lost 9 bases. CDR3 amino acids: CASSATSGLAGDPMGEQFF. The CDR3 DNA sequence: TGTGCCAGTAGCGCGACCTCTGGACTAGCGGGAGATCCTATGGGTGAGCAGTTCTTC.

The chain combines TRBV11-3 with TRBJ2-1, with 10 bases aligning to TRBD2. The CDR3 is made up of 16 amino acids. V gave up 4 bases and J gave up 5 bases; unmatched junction bases: 8. The V gene's germline CDR1 is SGHNT and CDR2 YENEEA. DNA of the CDR3: TGTGCCAGCAGCTCAAGGACTAGCGGCATTAACAATGAGCAGTTCTTC. Translating it yields CASSSRTSGINNEQFF.